Each of the 5 T cell receptor beta chains below was sequenced from the same sample in a study of vaccination effects on CD4 cells after COVID-19. This table comes from immunoSEQ multiplex PCR, and its TCRdb copy is limited to in-frame clones, with some not included. The sample includes around 69,000 clones, under 80% seen only once; the top ten take around 2.5%. Their antigen targets remain unknown. The culture ran for around nine days, and then CD4+ T cells were isolated. Every participant took two doses of the BNT162b2 or mRNA-1273 vaccine. Sequences were derived from CD4+ T cells from PBMCs cultured without peptide, sampled after COVID-19 vaccination. The receptor source for this set is a human donor who received a COVID-19 vaccine.

The chain employs TRBV2 and TRBJ2-7; 7 bases are shared with TRBD2. Germline V gene sequence: CDR1 SNHLY, CDR2 FYNNEI. V gave up 8 bases and J gave up 3 bases; unmatched junction bases: 13. This CDR3 spans 15 amino acids. In DNA, the CDR3 is TGTGCCAGCGCCAGGGAGGGCGGGACTATCTACGAGCAGTACGTC. Protein sequence: CASAREGGTIYEQYV.

The genes are TRBV5-6 and TRBJ2-2; D is ambiguous. Germline V gives CDR1 SGHDT, CDR2 YYEEEE. V dropped 0 bases and J dropped 4 bases, with 13 bases sitting between them. CDR3 length: 16 amino acids. The CDR3 nucleotides read TGTGCCAGCAGCTTGGTCTCGATTATCTCCACCGGGGAGCTGTTTTTT. Protein product: CASSLVSIISTGELFF.

The chain carries TRBV24-1 and TRBJ2-3; D remains ambiguous. CDR1 is KGHDR and CDR2 is SFDVKD in the germline V gene. V gave up 5 bases and J gave up 3 bases, with 11 bases separating them. The CDR3 spans 14 residues. As DNA, the CDR3 is TGTGCCACCAGTGCCCCCGAAGAAACAGATACGCAGTATTTT. This translates into CATSAPEETDTQYF.

This clone occurred a few times. The V and J genes are TRBV5-6 and TRBJ1-1; TRBD1 agrees at 7 bases. Germline CDR1 reads SGHDT; CDR2 reads YYEEEE. The CDR3 loop spans 14 amino acids. V gave up 1 base and J gave up 5 bases; unmatched junction bases: 5. The CDR3 is CASSLTAGGTEAFF. CDR3 nucleotides: TGTGCCAGCAGCTTGACAGCAGGGGGAACTGAAGCTTTCTTT.

The chain links TRBV28 to TRBJ1-6, with no clear D. CDR3 length equals 16 residues. The V gene's germline CDR1 is MDHEN and CDR2 SYDVKM. V was cut by 1 base and J by 7 bases, with 14 bases left in between. CDR3 residues: CASSLYAGRMNSPLHF. The CDR3 DNA reads as TGTGCCAGCAGTTTATATGCCGGACGGATGAATTCACCCCTCCACTTT. The full variable domain, its missing parts supplied by reference TRBV28 and TRBJ1-6, is DVKVTQSSRYLVKRTGEKVFLECVQDMDHENMFWYRQDPGLGLRLIYFSYDVKMKEKGDIPEGYSVSREKKERFSLILESASTNQTSMYLCASSLYAGRMNSPLHFGNGTRLTVT.